These T cell receptor beta chains were read from a single sample in a study of human T cells and chemical hapten exposure. TCRdb recomputed calls from the RACE reads with MiXCR, one row per CDR3 protein. The table records 100,000 or so distinct CDR3 sequences, 8% to 13% of them present only once. The material sequenced was whole blood, taken in connection with sensitization to the hapten diphenylcyclopropenone (DPC). The source is a woman between 35 and 50 years old with alopecia areata. Some clones in this sample may be carry-over from other donors' samples. The CDR3 runs from the conserved cysteine through the conserved F or W. Each record gives: clone size, V gene, D gene, J gene, CDR3 DNA, CDR3 protein. A D gene is named only where the DNA matches it firmly. The listing skips clone size in some rows; elsewhere it reads once, few, many or a size class.

-	TRBV12-2	-	TRBJ2-5	TGTGCAAGTCGCTTTAGGACGGACCAAGAGACCCAGTACTTC	CASRFRTDQETQYF
many	TRBV7-9	-	TRBJ1-2	TGTGCCAGCAGTCCCGGGACGGCCTATGGCTACACCTTC	CASSPGTAYGYTF
-	TRBV12-3/TRBV12-4	-	TRBJ1-3	TGTGCCAGCATGGTGTCTGGAAACACCATATATTTT	CASMVSGNTIYF
many	TRBV20-1	-	TRBJ1-1	TGCAGTGCTAGAGATCCCGCCACTACGGCTTTCTTT	CSARDPATTAFF
-	TRBV7-6	-	TRBJ1-1	TGTGCCAGCAGCTTAGGGACCTCAGGTAACACTGAAGCTTTCTTT	CASSLGTSGNTEAFF
-	TRBV28	TRBD2	TRBJ2-7	TGTGCCAGCGCTAGACCGGGAGGAACCTACGAGCAGTACTTC	CASARPGGTYEQYF
-	TRBV20-1	-	TRBJ1-5	TGCAGTGCTAGAGAGATAGGGGATCAGCCCCAGCATTTT	CSAREIGDQPQHF
many	TRBV7-2	-	TRBJ2-1	TGTGCCAGCAGCTTAGCCGCAGGAGACAATGAGCAGTTCTTC	CASSLAAGDNEQFF
-	TRBV27	-	TRBJ2-7	TGTGCCAGCAGTATTAGCCCGGAATACGAGCAGTACTTC	CASSISPEYEQYF
few	TRBV25-1	-	TRBJ1-2	TGTGCCAGCAGCCCCGCCATAACTAACTATGGCTACACCTTC	CASSPAITNYGYTF
-	TRBV28	-	TRBJ2-7	TGTGCCAGCAGTTCCCTGAACGAGCAGTACTTC	CASSSLNEQYF
many	TRBV6-2/TRBV6-3	-	TRBJ1-5	TGTGCCAGCAGGGGCGTAAGTAATCAGCCCCAGCATTTT	CASRGVSNQPQHF
many	TRBV10-3	-	TRBJ2-7	TGTGCCATCAGTGAGTCGCGCGGGCAGACCTACGAGCAGTACTTC	CAISESRGQTYEQYF
-	TRBV5-1	TRBD1	TRBJ1-2	TGCGCCAGCAGCCGGGACAGCGAAACCCCCCCCGGCTACACCTTC	CASSRDSETPPGYTF
many	TRBV5-4	TRBD2	TRBJ2-3	TGTGCCAGCAGCTTGGGCACTAGCGGGAGGAGTGGCACAGATACGCAGTATTTT	CASSLGTSGRSGTDTQYF
-	TRBV12-2	-	TRBJ2-1	TGTGCAAGTCGGAACCCGACTAGCGGGAGAAGGAATGAGCAGTTCTTC	CASRNPTSGRRNEQFF
few	TRBV15	-	TRBJ2-5	TGTGCCACCAGCAGAGATAGTTCGGGGACCCAGTACTTC	CATSRDSSGTQYF
few	TRBV29-1	-	TRBJ1-2	TGCAGCGTTGAGGGACAACGATATGGCTACACCTTC	CSVEGQRYGYTF
-	TRBV7-2	-	TRBJ2-1	TGTGCCAGCAGCCAAACAGGGAGGAGTGAGCAGTTCTTC	CASSQTGRSEQFF
few	TRBV10-1	-	TRBJ1-1	TGCGCCAGCAGTGGACCTTTCACTGAAGCTTTCTTT	CASSGPFTEAFF
many	TRBV28	TRBD2	TRBJ2-3	TGTGCCAGCAGTTTAGAAAGGCGGGAGTGGAGGTCAGATACGCAGTATTTT	CASSLERREWRSDTQYF
many	TRBV20-1	-	TRBJ2-3	TGCAGTGCTAGAGATGGTACGGCGACCGATACGCAGTATTTT	CSARDGTATDTQYF
-	TRBV28	TRBD1	TRBJ2-4	TGTGCCAGCAGTTTATCACAGACAGGGGTGAAAGTAGCCAAAAACATTCAGTACTTC	CASSLSQTGVKVAKNIQYF
-	TRBV5-4	-	TRBJ2-1	TGTGCCAGCAGCCCTATACGGGTTAGGGGTGAGCAGTTCTTC	CASSPIRVRGEQFF
few	TRBV4-1	-	TRBJ2-3	TGCGCCAGCAGCCAAGACGTAGGGGATACGCAGTATTTT	CASSQDVGDTQYF
-	TRBV27	-	TRBJ2-7	TGTGCCAGCAGTTTGTTGGTGACCTCCTACGAGCAGTACTTC	CASSLLVTSYEQYF
-	TRBV4-3	-	TRBJ2-7	TGCGCCAGCAGCCAAGAGTGGACAGCGTCCTACGAGCAGTACTTC	CASSQEWTASYEQYF
few	TRBV12-3/TRBV12-4	TRBD2	TRBJ2-5	TGTGCCAGCAGTCCACTAGCGGGAGTGGAGACCCAGTACTTC	CASSPLAGVETQYF
few	TRBV6-2/TRBV6-3	-	TRBJ2-7	TGTGCCAGCAATCCGGGACGGTCGTTGAAGGGCGACTACGAGCAGTACTTC	CASNPGRSLKGDYEQYF
-	TRBV30	-	TRBJ1-5	TGTGGCTGGACGGACGGTGGCAGTGAGCCCCAGCATTTT	CGWTDGGSEPQHF
-	TRBV5-1	-	TRBJ1-1	TGCGCCAGCAGCTTGGAGCAGGGCCGAACTGAAGCTTTCTTT	CASSLEQGRTEAFF
few	TRBV3-1	-	TRBJ1-1	TGTGCCAGCAGACAGGGAAGTGAAGCTTTCTTT	CASRQGSEAFF
-	TRBV6-1	TRBD2	TRBJ2-1	TGTGCCAGTAAGCGGGGGCCTGACAATGAGCAGTTCTTC	CASKRGPDNEQFF
-	TRBV28	-	TRBJ2-3	TGTGCCAGCACCTCTTTAACGTTGGCGGTCACAGATACGCAGTATTTT	CASTSLTLAVTDTQYF
many	TRBV3-1	-	TRBJ2-7	TGTGCCAGCAGCCAAGTGACCCGAAACGAGCAGTACTTC	CASSQVTRNEQYF
few	TRBV6-5	TRBD2	TRBJ2-2	TGTGCCAGCAGTTACTCGTCTAGCGGGAGGGCCAGTGGGCTGTTTTTT	CASSYSSSGRASGLFF
many	TRBV5-4	TRBD2	TRBJ2-1	TGTGCCAGCAGCGGGGGTTTCCAGCGGGGATCCCTTAGCAATGAGCAGTTCTTC	CASSGGFQRGSLSNEQFF
few	TRBV28	-	TRBJ2-1	TGTGCCAGCAGTTTCATCTACAATGAGCAGTTCTTC	CASSFIYNEQFF
many	TRBV25-1	-	TRBJ2-3	TGTGCCAGCAGCCGGGACACCAAGACAGATACGCAGTATTTT	CASSRDTKTDTQYF
few	TRBV11-2	-	TRBJ1-3	TGTGCCAGCAGCCCGAGCTCTGAAAACACCATATATTTT	CASSPSSENTIYF
-	TRBV18	-	TRBJ2-5	TGTGCCAGCGCCCCGGGGTCCCAAGAGACCCAGTACTTC	CASAPGSQETQYF
-	TRBV20-1	TRBD2	TRBJ2-5	TGCAGTGCTAATGCCGGGACTAGCGGGGGCCGAGAGACCCAGTACTTC	CSANAGTSGGRETQYF
-	TRBV6-5	TRBD1	TRBJ2-1	TGTGCCAGCAGTTCCCCGGGACAGGGTGGCAATGAGCAGTTCTTC	CASSSPGQGGNEQFF
-	TRBV4-2	-	TRBJ2-1	TGTGCCAGCAGCCAAGAGGGGGCCTCCTACAATGAGCAGTTCTTC	CASSQEGASYNEQFF
many	TRBV3-1	TRBD1	TRBJ2-7	TGTGCCAGCAGCCAAACCGGGACAGCGCCCGAGCAGTACTTC	CASSQTGTAPEQYF
-	TRBV24-1	TRBD1	TRBJ2-2	TGTGCCACCAGTGAACGGGACAGGGGCACCGGGGAGCTGTTTTTT	CATSERDRGTGELFF
few	TRBV12-2	-	TRBJ2-1	TGTGCAAGTCGCTTAGCGGGCCTTCGTTGTAGCTTC	CASRLAGLRCSF
many	TRBV29-1	-	TRBJ1-2	TGCAGCGGTCCACCCCCGGGGCCTGGGAGTTATGGCTACACCTTC	CSGPPPGPGSYGYTF
few	TRBV7-7	TRBD1	TRBJ2-2	TGTGCTAGCAGCTTGGACAGGTGGAGCGGGGAGCTGTTTTTT	CASSLDRWSGELFF
few	TRBV6-1	-	TRBJ1-2	TGTGCCAGCAGTGAACGATCAGGGAGCGGCTACACCTTC	CASSERSGSGYTF
many	TRBV29-1	-	TRBJ1-1	TGCAGCGTTATAGGGGGATGGCGCACTGAAGCTTTCTTT	CSVIGGWRTEAFF
many	TRBV15	-	TRBJ2-7	TGTGCCACCAGCAACAGTTGGGAGCAGTACTTC	CATSNSWEQYF
many	TRBV11-2	-	TRBJ2-1	TGTGCCAGCAGCTCCTCGGGTAGCTCCTACAATGAGCAGTTCTTC	CASSSSGSSYNEQFF
many	TRBV6-6	-	TRBJ1-5	TGTGCCAGTATCAGTCCTCCCGGCAATCAGCCCCAGCATTTT	CASISPPGNQPQHF
-	TRBV4-3	-	TRBJ2-1	TGCGCCAGCAGCCAAGAAGCTAGCAGGTCCTACAATGAGCAGTTCTTC	CASSQEASRSYNEQFF